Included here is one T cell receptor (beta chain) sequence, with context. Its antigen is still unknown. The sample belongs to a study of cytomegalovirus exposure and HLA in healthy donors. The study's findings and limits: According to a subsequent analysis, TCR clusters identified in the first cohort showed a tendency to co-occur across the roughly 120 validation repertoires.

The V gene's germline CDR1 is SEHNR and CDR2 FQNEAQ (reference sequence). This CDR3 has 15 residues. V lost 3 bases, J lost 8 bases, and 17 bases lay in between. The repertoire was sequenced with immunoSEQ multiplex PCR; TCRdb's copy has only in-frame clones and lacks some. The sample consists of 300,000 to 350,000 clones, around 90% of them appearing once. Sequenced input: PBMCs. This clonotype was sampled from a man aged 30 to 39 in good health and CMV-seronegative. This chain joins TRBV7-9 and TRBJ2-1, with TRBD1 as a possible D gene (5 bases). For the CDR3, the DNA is TGTGCCAGCAGCTTGTTAGGACACAGTTTCGATGAGCAGTTCTTC. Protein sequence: CASSLLGHSFDEQFF.